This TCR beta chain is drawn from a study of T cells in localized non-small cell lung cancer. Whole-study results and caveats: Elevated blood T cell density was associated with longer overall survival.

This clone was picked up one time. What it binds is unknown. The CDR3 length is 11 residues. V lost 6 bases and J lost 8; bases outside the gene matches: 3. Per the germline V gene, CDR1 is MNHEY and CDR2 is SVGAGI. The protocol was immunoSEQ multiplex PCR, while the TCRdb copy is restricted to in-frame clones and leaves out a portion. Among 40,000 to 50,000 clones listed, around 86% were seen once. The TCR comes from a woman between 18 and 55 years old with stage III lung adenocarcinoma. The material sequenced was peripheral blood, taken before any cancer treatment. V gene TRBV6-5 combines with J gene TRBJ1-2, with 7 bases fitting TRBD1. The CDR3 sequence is CASRQGHGYTF. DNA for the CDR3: TGTGCCAGCAGACAGGGGCACGGCTACACCTTC.